This entry lists 7 T cell receptor beta chains sequenced from one sample in a study of shared clonotypes between healthy human individuals. The data were produced by immunoSEQ multiplex PCR, yet TCRdb's version contains in-frame clones alone and is incomplete. The data show more than 2 million clones, around 95% seen once. Sequencing was done on a sample of naive CD4+ T cells sorted from blood. The subset: CD45RA+ positively selected. These receptors all stem from a man between 18 and 35 years old in good health.

J is TRBJ2-7 and V is TRBV10-2, with a possible D match to TRBD1 (6 bases). The length of the CDR3 is 17 residues. Between the trimmed V and J ends, which lost 0 bases and 0 bases, there was a span of 15 bases. The germline V gene has CDR1 WSHSY and CDR2 SAAADI. The CDR3 DNA follows: TGCGCCAGCAGTGAGTCGCATGACAGGACCTTCTCCTACGAGCAGTACTTC. As protein: CASSESHDRTFSYEQYF.

The chain uses TRBV5-4 and TRBJ2-7; tentatively, D is TRBD1 (6 bases). The CDR3 consists of 12 residues. The V gene lost 4 bases and the J gene lost 6 bases, with 11 bases spanning the gap. The germline V gene has CDR1 SGHNT and CDR2 YYREEE (reference sequence). The CDR3 DNA follows: TGTGCCAGCAGCCTCAACAGGGCCGAGCAGTACTTC. The encoded protein is CASSLNRAEQYF.

The chain combines TRBV30 with TRBJ2-7, with D hard to call. With 0 bases removed from V and 0 bases from J, the gap between germline ends came to 12 bases. The CDR3 covers 15 residues. CDR1 is GTSNPN, CDR2 SVGIG, per germline (reference sequence). The CDR3 DNA reads TGTGCCTGGAGTGTGTCCGTCAGTAACTCCTACGAGCAGTACTTC. Encoded protein: CAWSVSVSNSYEQYF.

The rearrangement joins TRBV5-1 to TRBJ2-7; 8 nucleotides line up with TRBD2. The ends lost 4 bases at V and 1 base at J; junction bases unmatched: 7. This CDR3 is 15 amino acids long. Germline CDR1 and CDR2: SGHRS and YFSETQ. The CDR3 DNA reads as TGCGCCAGCAGCGTGTTAGCGGGAAGGTCCTACGAGCAGTACTTC. It is translated as CASSVLAGRSYEQYF. The whole variable domain, remainder taken from reference TRBV5-1 and TRBJ2-7, is KAGVTQTPRYLIKTRGQQVTLSCSPISGHRSVSWYQQTPGQGLQFLFEYFSETQRNKGNFPGRFSGRQFSNSRSEMNVSTLELGDSALYLCASSVLAGRSYEQYFGPGTRLTVT.

As regards this clone: The same CDR3 arises from other DNA sequences in this sample as well. This chain connects TRBV9 to TRBJ2-5, with 8 bases that match TRBD1. The CDR3 contains 14 residues. J was trimmed by 2 bases and V by 2 bases; bases with no gene match: 2. In germline, CDR1 is SGDLS, CDR2 YYNGEE. CDR3 coding DNA: TGTGCCAGCAGCGTCGGGACAGGACAAGAGACCCAGTACTTC. Amino acid sequence: CASSVGTGQETQYF. The variable domain in full, completed from reference TRBV9 and TRBJ2-5, reads DSGVTQTPKHLITATGQRVTLRCSPRSGDLSVYWYQQSLDQGLQFLIQYYNGEERAKGNILERFSAQQFPDLHSELNLSSLELGDSALYFCASSVGTGQETQYFGPGTRLLVL.

The rearrangement uses TRBV27 and TRBJ1-2, with D possibly matching TRBD1 (6 bases). V lost 3 bases and J lost 5, with 10 bases in between. Germline CDR1 is MNHEY and CDR2 is SMNVEV (reference sequence). The CDR3 is made up of 13 amino acids. The CDR3 nucleotides are TGTGCCAGCAGTTTCGACAGGCAATATGGCTACACCTTC. As protein: CASSFDRQYGYTF.

The V and J genes are TRBV2 and TRBJ2-1, with D hard to call. Trimming removed 7 bases at V and 6 bases at J, with 13 bases between. This CDR3 region has 13 residues. Germline V gene data show CDR1 as SNHLY and CDR2 as FYNNEI. CDR3 in DNA: TGTGCCAGCAACCCTGAGCGACGCAATGAGCAGTTCTTC. Translated, it gives CASNPERRNEQFF.